Following are 22 T cell receptor beta chains from one sample sequenced in a study of shared clonotypes between healthy human individuals. Method: immunoSEQ multiplex PCR; TCRdb's copy keeps in-frame clones and lacks some. Among about 1 million clones listed, around 74% were seen once. The sample was memory CD4+ T cells sorted from blood. As to subset: CD45RA-negative fraction. Receptors were obtained from a man younger than 30 in good health.

V gene TRBV4-1 combines with J gene TRBJ1-1; D is uncertain. The CDR3 is made up of 14 amino acids. Per the germline V gene, CDR1 is MGHRA and CDR2 is YSYEKL. Trimming cost V 0 bases and J 5 bases, with 10 bases left between them. The DNA of the CDR3 is TGCGCCAGCAGCCAAGATCCTACGCGGACTGAAGCTTTCTTT. Protein: CASSQDPTRTEAFF.

The gene calls are TRBV2 and TRBJ1-2; a weak D match, TRBD1 (5 bases). The ends were cut back, 7 bases at V and 4 bases at J, with 13 bases in the middle. Germline V lookup: CDR1 SNHLY, CDR2 FYNNEI. This CDR3 has 13 amino acids. As DNA, the CDR3 is TGTGCCAGCAACTTCGACAGATCCTATGGCTACACCTTC. As protein: CASNFDRSYGYTF.

The chain is built from TRBV11-1 and TRBJ1-2; a weak D match, TRBD1 (5 bases). There are 13 residues in the CDR3. CDR1 SGHAT and CDR2 FQDESV come from the germline V gene (reference sequence). Trimming took 3 bases from V and 2 from J, leaving 7 bases between them. The CDR3 nucleotides read TGTGCCAGCAGCTTCGGGGGAAACTATGGCTACACCTTC. Translation: CASSFGGNYGYTF.

Notes on this clone: The sample carries other DNA sequences with the same CDR3. The chain has TRBV5-1 and TRBJ2-7, with D uncertain. The ends were cut back, 4 bases at V and 1 base at J, with 6 bases in the middle. The germline V gene has CDR1 SGHRS and CDR2 YFSETQ. The length of the CDR3 is 12 residues. The CDR3 bases are TGCGCCAGCAGCCCCCCGTCCTACGAGCAGTACTTC. It is translated as CASSPPSYEQYF.

V gene TRBV5-8 combines with J gene TRBJ2-4; D might be TRBD2 (6 bases). V gave up 0 bases and J gave up 6 bases, with 16 bases separating them. Germline CDR1 and CDR2: SGHTS and YDEGEE. The CDR3 length is 16 residues. CDR3 in amino acids: CASSLGDGTLGNIQYF. As DNA, the CDR3 is TGTGCCAGCAGCTTGGGGGACGGGACTTTGGGAAACATTCAGTACTTC.

The gene calls are TRBV10-3 and TRBJ2-2; the match to TRBD1 covers 12 bases. The CDR3 runs 18 residues. Germline values: CDR1 ENHRY, CDR2 SYGVKD. V gave up 6 bases and J gave up 2 bases; unmatched junction bases: 10. CDR3 nucleotides: TGTGCCATCAGGCCGGGACAGGGGGCGAAACAAAACACCGGGGAGCTGTTTTTT. Protein product: CAIRPGQGAKQNTGELFF.

Only one count was recorded for this clone. V gene TRBV7-9 combines with J gene TRBJ2-6, with D hard to call. Trimming took 5 bases from V and 0 from J, leaving 5 bases between them. The CDR3 extends over 14 amino acids. Germline values: CDR1 SEHNR, CDR2 FQNEAQ (reference sequence). The CDR3 DNA is TGTGCCAGCAGCCGTGACTCTGGGGCCAACGTCCTGACTTTC. Encoded protein: CASSRDSGANVLTF.

This clone came up many times. In the same sample, other DNA sequences code for this CDR3. The CDR3 reads CASSISAGNTIYF. CDR3 nucleotides: TGTGCCAGTAGTATCAGCGCTGGAAACACCATATATTTT. The chain joins TRBV19 to TRBJ1-3, with no clear D. The V end was cut by 3 bases, the J end by 2 bases, with 5 bases between. In germline, CDR1 is LNHDA, CDR2 SQIVND (reference sequence). The CDR3 has 13 amino acids.

The V call is TRBV7-8, the J call TRBJ1-4; D remains unclear. The CDR3 consists of 16 residues. Trimming shortened V by 5 bases and J by 7 bases, and 20 bases separated the two germline ends. Per the germline V gene, CDR1 is SGHVS and CDR2 is FQNEAQ. The CDR3 DNA reads TGTGCCAGCAGCGGAACCCGACTCGGAGAGGGTGAAAAACTGTTTTTT. This gives the protein CASSGTRLGEGEKLFF.

The rearrangement uses TRBV30 and TRBJ2-3; D perhaps matches TRBD2 (5 bases). Trimming took off 2 bases at V and 6 bases at J, with 18 bases between the two ends. The CDR3 consists of 15 residues. CDR1 and CDR2 (germline): GTSNPN, SVGIG (reference sequence). Written as DNA, the CDR3 is TGTGCCTGGAGTAGATTGAGCGGAGGCCGGGATACGCAGTATTTT. Its translation: CAWSRLSGGRDTQYF.

The rearrangement uses TRBV27 and TRBJ2-5, with D possibly TRBD2 on 6 matching bases. The CDR3 sequence is 15 residues long. The V gene lost 1 base and the J gene lost 2 bases, with 11 bases spanning the gap. Germline assignment: CDR1 MNHEY and CDR2 SMNVEV (reference sequence). CDR3 sequence (DNA): TGTGCCAGCAGTTTATTGGCCGGGACTCAAGAGACCCAGTACTTC. Amino acids: CASSLLAGTQETQYF.

The chain employs TRBV7-9 and TRBJ2-3; tentatively, D is TRBD2 (5 bases). This CDR3 spans 18 amino acids. Per germline, CDR1 SEHNR and CDR2 FQNEAQ (reference sequence). V lost 5 bases to trimming and J lost 1 base, with 22 bases between them. CDR3 sequence: CASSHLLPSPKRTDTQYF. The DNA for the CDR3 is TGTGCCAGCAGCCACCTTCTTCCTAGCCCCAAGCGCACAGATACGCAGTATTTT.

This rearrangement joins TRBV6-5 to TRBJ1-2; D not certain. V lost 2 bases, J lost 0 bases, and 10 bases lay in between. CDR3 size: 15 residues. The germline V gene has CDR1 MNHEY and CDR2 SVGAGI. The CDR3 DNA is TGTGCCAGCAGTTACGGGGTTACCGCTAACTATGGCTACACCTTC. Protein: CASSYGVTANYGYTF.

This chain joins TRBV2 and TRBJ2-5; D unclear. CDR3 length equals 12 residues. Looked up from germline, CDR1 is SNHLY and CDR2 is FYNNEI. Deletions cut 3 bases from V and 2 bases from J, with 4 bases between. This CDR3 reads CASSDLQETQYF. CDR3 DNA sequence: TGTGCCAGCAGTGACCTACAAGAGACCCAGTACTTC.

The DNA for the CDR3 is TGTGCCAGCAGTCACCAGGTTCAAGTAAGGGCTGAAGCTTTCTTT. Its translation is CASSHQVQVRAEAFF. This chain uses TRBV27 with TRBJ1-1, with D hard to call. The CDR3 sequence is 15 residues long. Trimming stripped 5 bases from V and 6 bases from J, with 19 bases between. Germline CDR1 reads MNHEY; CDR2 reads SMNVEV (reference sequence).

With respect to this clone: With a much larger clone just one base away, this may be a read error. V gene TRBV5-5 combines with J gene TRBJ2-7, with 7 bases matching TRBD1. The V gene end was trimmed by 0 bases and the J gene end by 5 bases; junction bases not matched to a gene: 2. The germline gives CDR1 SGHKS, CDR2 YYEKEE (reference sequence). The CDR3 has 13 residues. In DNA, the CDR3 is TGTGCCAGCAGCTTGGGACAGGGAAACGAGCAGTACTTC. Protein product: CASSLGQGNEQYF.

CDR3 protein: CASSITGTGITGYTF. The CDR3, as DNA: TGTGCCAGTAGTATAACCGGGACAGGGATTACCGGCTACACCTTC. V gene TRBV19 combines with J gene TRBJ1-2, with 9 bases fitting TRBD1. The J segment lost 8 bases and the V segment lost 2 bases, leaving 9 bases of the junction unmatched. CDR3 length equals 15 residues. Germline-derived CDR1 and CDR2 are LNHDA and SQIVND (reference sequence). The entire variable domain, with the rest obtained from reference TRBV19 and TRBJ1-2, is as follows: DGGITQSPKYLFRKEGQNVTLSCEQNLNHDAMYWYRQDPGQGLRLIYYSQIVNDFQKGDIAEGYSVSREKKESFPLTVTSAQKNPTAFYLCASSITGTGITGYTFGSGTRLTVV.

This clone has a handful of counts. The V and J genes are TRBV5-1 and TRBJ2-1; the D gene is possibly TRBD1 (5 bases). The CDR3 consists of 15 residues. The germline V gene encodes CDR1 SGHRS and CDR2 YFSETQ. V was cut by 4 bases and J by 5 bases, with 16 bases left in between. Here the CDR3 DNA reads TGCGCCAGCAGCCTGGCTATGGGGCCACACAATGAGCAGTTCTTC. Protein sequence: CASSLAMGPHNEQFF.

The rearrangement links TRBV2 to TRBJ2-1, with a possible D match to TRBD1 (6 bases). Germline CDR1 reads SNHLY; CDR2 reads FYNNEI. The V end was cut by 1 base, the J end by 1 base, with 8 bases between. The CDR3 length is 15 residues. The DNA for the CDR3 is TGTGCCAGCAGTGAAGGCAGGGGTTCCTACAATGAGCAGTTCTTC. Protein product: CASSEGRGSYNEQFF.

As for this clone: Other DNA sequences within the sample encode an identical CDR3. The rearrangement uses TRBV6-5 and TRBJ1-6, with 7 bases identical to TRBD1. V lost 0 bases, J lost 10 bases, and 6 bases stayed unmatched. This CDR3 has 15 residues. Germline V lookup: CDR1 MNHEY, CDR2 SVGAGI. The CDR3: CASSYSNRGDSPLHF. The CDR3 nucleotides are TGTGCCAGCAGTTACTCGAACAGGGGAGACTCACCCCTCCACTTT.

V gene TRBV27 combines with J gene TRBJ1-5; D is uncertain. CDR3 size: 16 residues. Between the trimmed V and J ends, which lost 8 bases and 0 bases, there was a span of 17 bases. Germline lookup yields CDR1 MNHEY and CDR2 SMNVEV (reference sequence). The CDR3 nucleotides read TGTGCCAGCGGCTCGAGCGGGCTCTATAGCAATCAGCCCCAGCATTTT. It encodes CASGSSGLYSNQPQHF.

This chain connects TRBV30 to TRBJ1-6; 8 nucleotides line up with TRBD1. J gave up 10 bases and V 1 base, and 9 bases lay outside the gene matches. Germline CDR1 is GTSNPN and CDR2 is SVGIG (reference sequence). This CDR3 has 15 amino acids. DNA of the CDR3: TGTGCCTGGAGTGCGTACAGGGGGGGAAACTCACCCCTCCACTTT. Its protein product is CAWSAYRGGNSPLHF.